This is a list of T cell receptor beta chains from one sample in a study of blood T cells in healthy people across ages. Each CDR3 protein gets one entry after TCRdb re-called the 5' RACE reads with MiXCR. The repertoire holds over 1,300,000 distinct CDR3 sequences, with approximately 63% as singletons. What was sequenced was blood. The receptors were gathered from a man aged 18 to 35 in good health. Each CDR3 is given with its conserved first and last residue. The order of the fields is V gene, CDR3 protein.

>TRBV5-6
CASSRTSGRHIQYF
>TRBV27
CASSPLLGRSTDTQYF
>TRBV29-1
CSVALREQRYGYTF
>TRBV20-1
CSAKVSSSGITYEQYF
>TRBV4-1
CASSQDPGGGYNEQFF
>TRBV5-1
CASSFFGPSGEQFF
>TRBV5-6
CASSMNSYEQYF
>TRBV30
CAWSLGDRVGYGYTF
>TRBV12-3/TRBV12-4
CASSIWTLNTEAFF
>TRBV10-3
CAISEATHGTDTQYF
>TRBV20-1
CSAFDGLHTEAFF
>TRBV7-2
CASSSQRGLGETQYF
>TRBV6-2/TRBV6-3
CASSYSGVQVETQYF
>TRBV29-1
CSAYLPNPLGYTF
>TRBV7-2
CASSLTGTGRREQYF
>TRBV29-1
CSTIISGNEQYF
>TRBV6-5
CASSYTSNYEQYF
>TRBV15
CATIRDRAGDEQFF
>TRBV5-1
CASSSTTSISYNEQFF
>TRBV20-1
CSARRRAWGEETQYF
>TRBV27
CASSLSGFNEQFF
>TRBV28
CASSLKGTGGFMNTEAFF
>TRBV7-9
CASSSSSGQTNYGYTF
>TRBV6-5
CASSPQAYFSTDTQYF
>TRBV11-1
CASSLSPMTHRQGILSGANVLTF
>TRBV7-6
CASRALGDRNEKLFF
>TRBV4-3
CASSPFTGTEGQETQYF
>TRBV10-3
CATRDRLNQPQHF
>TRBV11-1
CASSWTEGAEELFF
>TRBV2
CASSDRTQETQYF
>TRBV7-2
CASSFRDRRGEKLFF
>TRBV21-1
CASSKVTGCISGANVLTF
>TRBV5-1
CASKQGGERAGELFF
>TRBV7-9
CASSLVGSGLSYEQYF
>TRBV20-1
CSARANLAGAFKETQYF